A single sample is the source of the 29 T cell receptor beta chains below, sequenced in a study of blood T cell repertoires in COVID-19. This table comes from immunoSEQ multiplex PCR, and its TCRdb copy is limited to in-frame clones, with some not included. Among 150,000 to 200,000 clones, 65% to 85% were seen once, and the ten largest hold more than 4.5%. Input material: peripheral blood. These receptors were taken from a woman in her twenties or thirties with acute or convalescent COVID-19.

The chain carries TRBV5-4 and TRBJ1-2; possible D gene TRBD1, 5 bases. CDR1 is SGHNT, CDR2 YYREEE, per germline (reference sequence). V gave up 3 bases and J gave up 6 bases, with 15 bases separating them. The CDR3 loop spans 14 amino acids. CDR3 loop: CASSWLRGVDGYTF. The CDR3 DNA sequence: TGTGCCAGCAGCTGGCTCCGGGGGGTAGATGGCTACACCTTC.

This chain links TRBV14 with TRBJ2-7; possibly TRBD1 for D (5 bases). Looked up from germline, CDR1 is SGHDN and CDR2 is FVKESK. The CDR3 is 13 amino acids. The V end was cut by 1 base, the J end by 6 bases, with 10 bases between. The CDR3: CASSQAAGREQYF. As DNA, the CDR3 is TGTGCCAGCAGCCAAGCCGCAGGGCGCGAGCAGTACTTC.

This sequence joins TRBV7-2 and TRBJ1-2; TRBD1 matches 9 bases. Losses at the gene ends were 6 bases for V and 4 bases for J; bases not matched to a gene: 9. The CDR3 spans 15 residues. Germline loops: CDR1 SGHTA, CDR2 FQGNSA. The CDR3 DNA reads as TGTGCCAGCAGGCTAGACAGGGGGGGAATCTATGGCTACACCTTC. Translated, it gives CASRLDRGGIYGYTF.

This clone was counted only a few times. V gene TRBV2 combines with J gene TRBJ1-4, with 7 bases aligning to TRBD1. The CDR3 spans 16 residues. V lost 7 bases, J lost 0 bases, and 8 bases stayed unmatched. Germline V gene data show CDR1 as SNHLY and CDR2 as FYNNEI. The CDR3 region has the DNA TGTGCCAGCAACCCCACAGGGGCTTCAACTAATGAAAAACTGTTTTTT. It is translated as CASNPTGASTNEKLFF.

CDR3 nucleotides: TGCGCCAGCAGCCTAGCGGGGCCTAGCACAGATACGCAGTATTTT. Encoded protein: CASSLAGPSTDTQYF. The chain uses TRBV5-1 and TRBJ2-3; TRBD2 aligns across 9 bases. The CDR3 spans 15 residues. V shed 4 bases and J 0 bases; nucleotides not matched to a gene: 3. Germline V gives CDR1 SGHRS, CDR2 YFSETQ.

CDR3 DNA sequence: TGTGCCAGCAGCTTATTCGGTGGCTACACCTTC. As protein: CASSLFGGYTF. V and J are TRBV13 and TRBJ1-2; D is ambiguous. Germline V CDR1 and CDR2: PRHDT, FYEKMQ (reference sequence). V was pared by 2 bases and J by 7 bases, with 5 bases between. CDR3 size: 11 residues. The entire variable domain, with the rest obtained from reference TRBV13 and TRBJ1-2, is as follows: AAGVIQSPRHLIKEKRETATLKCYPIPRHDTVYWYQQGPGQDPQFLISFYEKMQSDKGSIPDRFSAQQFSDYHSELNMSSLELGDSALYFCASSLFGGYTFGSGTRLTVV.

The rearrangement links TRBV5-1 to TRBJ1-1; D may be TRBD1 (6 bases). This CDR3 contains 16 residues. From germline, CDR1 is SGHRS and CDR2 YFSETQ. Trimming cost V 4 bases and J 0 bases, with 16 bases left between them. DNA for the CDR3: TGCGCCAGCAGCCAAACGCGGACAGTAATGAACACTGAAGCTTTCTTT. Its protein product is CASSQTRTVMNTEAFF.

This chain links TRBV5-1 with TRBJ1-3; D is undetermined. The germline V and J ends were trimmed by 0 bases and 7 bases, with 14 bases remaining between them. CDR1 is SGHRS and CDR2 is YFSETQ in the germline V gene. The CDR3 has 15 amino acids. In DNA form, the CDR3 reads TGCGCCAGCAGCTTGGCCCTTCCTCCCGGGAACACCATATATTTT. Translating gives CASSLALPPGNTIYF.

The rearrangement uses TRBV5-4 and TRBJ2-7, with D possibly TRBD2 on 6 matching bases. Per the germline V gene, CDR1 is SGHNT and CDR2 is YYREEE (reference sequence). V lost 0 bases and J 4 bases, leaving 11 bases between the germline ends. The CDR3 covers 14 residues. The CDR3 DNA reads as TGTGCCAGCAGCTTGGAAGCTAGCGAGTACGAGCAGTACTTC. This gives the protein CASSLEASEYEQYF.

This clone appeared once. The V call is TRBV30, the J call TRBJ1-2; no clear D. The germline gives CDR1 GTSNPN, CDR2 SVGIG (reference sequence). V gave up 1 base and J gave up 7 bases, with 19 bases separating them. The CDR3 is 15 amino acids. The CDR3 DNA sequence: TGTGCCTGGAGTGCTACCCTTGGAGAACGTGGTGGCTACACCTTC. Translated, it gives CAWSATLGERGGYTF. The full variable domain, its missing parts supplied by reference TRBV30 and TRBJ1-2, is SQTIHQWPATLVQPVGSPLSLECTVEGTSNPNLYWYRQAAGRGLQLLFYSVGIGQISSEVPQNLSASRPQDRQFILSSKKLLLSDSGFYLCAWSATLGERGGYTFGSGTRLTVV.

This clone has more than one count but fewer than ten. The genes are TRBV5-1 and TRBJ2-7; the D gene is possibly TRBD2 (5 bases). CDR1 is SGHRS and CDR2 is YFSETQ in the germline V gene. The CDR3 totals 14 residues. The V end was cut by 3 bases, the J end by 2 bases, with 12 bases between. The CDR3, as DNA: TGCGCCAGCAGCTCTGGACTGGATACCTACGAGCAGTACTTC. Encoded protein: CASSSGLDTYEQYF.

The rearrangement uses TRBV19 and TRBJ1-1; possibly TRBD1 for D (5 bases). This CDR3 is built from 15 residues. Germline CDR1 LNHDA, CDR2 SQIVND (reference sequence). V lost 7 bases and J 4 bases, leaving 19 bases between the germline ends. The DNA for the CDR3 is TGTGCCAGTATTACGACAGCCGGTGCGTCCACTGAAGCTTTCTTT. Its protein product is CASITTAGASTEAFF.

The chain links TRBV10-1 to TRBJ1-5; D call uncertain. The CDR3 length is 14 residues. Germline assignment: CDR1 WNHNN and CDR2 SYGVQD (reference sequence). V was pared by 6 bases and J by 5 bases, with 14 bases between. Written as DNA, the CDR3 is TGCGCCAGCAGCCGATCCCCGGTGGATCAGCCCCAGCATTTT. Encoded protein: CASSRSPVDQPQHF.

This clone was picked up a small number of times. The chain links TRBV5-6 to TRBJ2-1, with 7 bases identical to TRBD1. The V and J ends lost 3 bases and 13 bases, in that order; junction bases with no gene match: 10. Germline loops: CDR1 SGHDT, CDR2 YYEEEE. This CDR3 region has 13 residues. CDR3 DNA sequence: TGTGCCAGCAGCTACCCCATTCAGGGGGAACAGTTCTTC. As protein: CASSYPIQGEQFF.

This rearrangement joins TRBV24-1 to TRBJ2-5, with 8 bases fitting TRBD1. Germline V gene data show CDR1 as KGHDR and CDR2 as SFDVKD. This CDR3 spans 15 amino acids. After removal of 3 bases from V and 0 bases from J, the junction contained 2 bases not matched to a gene. CDR3 loop: CATSDDRGYQETQYF. DNA for the CDR3: TGTGCCACCAGTGATGACAGGGGATACCAAGAGACCCAGTACTTC.

This chain joins TRBV7-9 and TRBJ1-6; weak D call: TRBD1 (5 bases). Germline lookup yields CDR1 SEHNR and CDR2 FQNEAQ (reference sequence). This CDR3 region has 13 residues. V was trimmed by 3 bases and J by 7 bases, leaving 7 bases between them. CDR3 loop: CASSFQGNSPLHF. The DNA for the CDR3 is TGTGCCAGCAGCTTTCAGGGAAATTCACCCCTCCACTTT.

The rearrangement links TRBV28 to TRBJ1-5; the match to TRBD1 covers 9 bases. Trimming cost V 7 bases and J 9 bases; bases outside gene matches: 10. CDR3 size: 14 residues. Germline loops: CDR1 MDHEN, CDR2 SYDVKM. CDR3 nucleotides: TGTGCCAGCATAGGGACAGGGATCTTTCGGCCCCAGCATTTT. This codes for CASIGTGIFRPQHF.

The chain has TRBV28 and TRBJ1-1, with a weak D call TRBD1 (6 bases). V was cut by 11 bases and J by 8 bases, with 24 bases left in between. Germline CDR1 is MDHEN and CDR2 is SYDVKM. The CDR3 sequence is 14 residues long. Written as DNA, the CDR3 is TGTGCCTGCTGGGACCCAAAAAGAGGGGGAGAAGCTTTCTTT. Its translation: CACWDPKRGGEAFF.

This chain connects TRBV5-1 to TRBJ2-5, with 9 bases matching TRBD1. This CDR3 is built from 14 residues. CDR1 is SGHRS and CDR2 is YFSETQ in the germline V gene. With 3 bases clipped from V and 5 bases from J, the junction kept 5 bases outside the gene matches. DNA of the CDR3: TGCGCCAGCAGCTGGGACAGGGCTAGGGAGACCCAGTACTTC. The encoded protein is CASSWDRARETQYF. The full variable domain, rest sourced from reference TRBV5-1 and TRBJ2-5, is KAGVTQTPRYLIKTRGQQVTLSCSPISGHRSVSWYQQTPGQGLQFLFEYFSETQRNKGNFPGRFSGRQFSNSRSEMNVSTLELGDSALYLCASSWDRARETQYFGPGTRLLVL.

Ten or more counts support this clone. The chain employs TRBV7-9 and TRBJ2-7; perhaps TRBD1 as D (5 bases). The germline V and J ends were trimmed by 5 bases and 6 bases, with 17 bases remaining between them. Germline CDR1 is SEHNR and CDR2 is FQNEAQ (reference sequence). The CDR3 is 14 amino acids. The CDR3: CASSPPGIRSEQYF. CDR3 bases: TGTGCCAGCAGCCCCCCAGGGATTCGGTCCGAGCAGTACTTC.

This chain links TRBV6-5 with TRBJ2-5; 10 bases line up with TRBD2. CDR3 length: 15 residues. Germline V gene data show CDR1 as MNHEY and CDR2 as SVGAGI. V lost 9 bases, J lost 2 bases, and 9 bases stayed unmatched. CDR3 sequence (DNA): TGTGCCAGTTCGTCCGGGACTAGCGTACAAGAGACCCAGTACTTC. Its translation: CASSSGTSVQETQYF.

This chain joins TRBV5-4 and TRBJ1-2, with D maybe TRBD1 (5 bases). Trimming stripped 4 bases from V and 8 bases from J, with 18 bases between. CDR3 length equals 14 residues. The germline CDR1 and CDR2 sequences are SGHNT and YYREEE (reference sequence). The CDR3 sequence is CASSTPSQGEGYTF. CDR3 bases: TGTGCCAGCAGCACACCGTCCCAGGGCGAAGGCTACACCTTC.

The chain joins TRBV28 to TRBJ1-1, with D possibly matching TRBD1 (5 bases). From germline, CDR1 is MDHEN and CDR2 SYDVKM. V lost 6 bases to trimming and J lost 1 base, with 12 bases between them. The CDR3 is 14 amino acids. The CDR3 sequence is CASRFSDRNTEAFF. DNA for the CDR3: TGTGCCAGCAGGTTCTCAGACAGGAACACTGAAGCTTTCTTT. Full variable domain (outside the CDR3, taken from reference TRBV28 and TRBJ1-1): DVKVTQSSRYLVKRTGEKVFLECVQDMDHENMFWYRQDPGLGLRLIYFSYDVKMKEKGDIPEGYSVSREKKERFSLILESASTNQTSMYLCASRFSDRNTEAFFGQGTRLTVV.

The chain has TRBV7-2 and TRBJ2-7; D perhaps matches TRBD1 (5 bases). Germline values: CDR1 SGHTA, CDR2 FQGNSA. The CDR3 has 15 residues. Trimming pared 0 bases from V and 2 bases from J, leaving 11 bases between. CDR3 nucleotides: TGTGCCAGCAGCTTAGCTCGCGGACAAACCTACGAGCAGTACTTC. It yields the protein CASSLARGQTYEQYF.

This clone showed up just once. This chain joins TRBV19 and TRBJ2-3, with D possibly TRBD2 on 6 matching bases. Germline CDR1 LNHDA, CDR2 SQIVND (reference sequence). This CDR3 has 15 amino acids. With 8 bases removed from V and 0 bases from J, the gap between germline ends came to 15 bases. The CDR3 DNA sequence: TGTGCCAGTCCCCAGGTAGCGGATAGCACAGATACGCAGTATTTT. This encodes CASPQVADSTDTQYF.

In its sample, this clone was seen a few times. The rearrangement links TRBV6-5 to TRBJ2-7; D perhaps matches TRBD1 (5 bases). V was clipped by 6 bases and J by 3 bases, with 9 bases between them. Germline values: CDR1 MNHEY, CDR2 SVGAGI. The CDR3 is 12 residues long. CDR3 bases: TGTGCCAGCAGCCTGGGGCTCTACGAGCAGTACTTC. Protein product: CASSLGLYEQYF.

Note on this clone: In the same sample, other DNA sequences code for this CDR3. The chain uses TRBV27 and TRBJ2-7; D gene ambiguous. This CDR3 contains 14 residues. Trimming left V 3 bases short and J 1 base short, with 10 bases between. Germline V gene lookup returns CDR1 MNHEY and CDR2 SMNVEV (reference sequence). The CDR3 region is CASSFSESSYEQYF. The CDR3 nucleotides are TGTGCCAGCAGTTTCAGCGAATCTTCCTACGAGCAGTACTTC.

This chain uses TRBV10-3 with TRBJ2-7; no clear D gene. This CDR3 has 12 amino acids. Trimming removed 9 bases at V and 1 base at J, with 10 bases between. Germline CDR1 reads ENHRY; CDR2 reads SYGVKD. The chain's CDR3 is CAILGESYEQYF. The DNA of the CDR3 is TGTGCCATACTCGGTGAGTCCTACGAGCAGTACTTC.

The chain links TRBV7-9 to TRBJ2-3; D might be TRBD1 (5 bases). The CDR3 loop spans 15 amino acids. Trimming left V 3 bases short and J 0 bases short, with 10 bases between. CDR1 SEHNR and CDR2 FQNEAQ come from the germline V gene (reference sequence). The DNA for the CDR3 is TGTGCCAGCAGCTTGGAAGACAGTAGCACAGATACGCAGTATTTT. Amino acid sequence: CASSLEDSSTDTQYF.